The 12 T cell receptor beta chains given below trace back to one sample, sequenced in a study of vaccination effects on CD4 cells after COVID-19. ViraFEST expansion of antigen-specific CD4+ T cells with viral peptide pools preceded sequencing. Isolation of CD4+ T cells took place after about ten days of culture. Recipients of the vaccine had no prior SARS-CoV-2 infection and negative nucleocapsid antibodies. Antigen specificity for these receptors is unknown. The data were produced by immunoSEQ multiplex PCR, yet TCRdb's version contains in-frame clones alone and is incomplete. The table shows tens of thousands of clones, with about 72% occurring only once. The sample in question was CD4+ T cells from PBMCs cultured with HCoV-OC43 spike peptides, obtained before COVID-19 vaccination. Subset indicated: HCoV-OC43 spike overlapping peptide pool stimulation. Receptors were obtained from a human donor who received a COVID-19 vaccine.

This chain uses TRBV11-2 with TRBJ2-1, with 9 bases fitting TRBD1. Germline V lookup: CDR1 SGHAT, CDR2 FQNNGV. The CDR3 totals 14 residues. Trimming cost V 1 base and J 6 bases; bases outside gene matches: 1. CDR3 coding DNA: TGTGCCAGCAGCTTAGGGACAGGGGTCAATGAGCAGTTCTTC. This codes for CASSLGTGVNEQFF. Complete variable domain (other parts from reference TRBV11-2 and TRBJ2-1): EAGVAQSPRYKIIEKRQSVAFWCNPISGHATLYWYQQILGQGPKLLIQFQNNGVVDDSQLPKDRFSAERLKGVDSTLKIQPAKLEDSAVYLCASSLGTGVNEQFFGPGTRLTVL.

The chain uses TRBV5-1 and TRBJ2-1; maybe TRBD2 (5 bases). CDR1 is SGHRS, CDR2 YFSETQ, per germline. V was cut by 6 bases and J by 5 bases, with 18 bases left in between. This CDR3 spans 15 amino acids. CDR3 in DNA: TGCGCCAGCACCATTGAGAGGGCCCCTCACAATGAGCAGTTCTTC. This codes for CASTIERAPHNEQFF.

The chain joins TRBV10-3 to TRBJ2-7; tentative D call: TRBD2 (6 bases). The CDR3 sequence is 13 residues long. From germline, CDR1 is ENHRY and CDR2 SYGVKD. Trimming cost V 3 bases and J 5 bases, with 11 bases left between them. The CDR3 DNA is TGTGCCATCAGTGATCGGAGGGGCAACGAGCAGTACTTC. This encodes CAISDRRGNEQYF.

The chain carries TRBV11-2 and TRBJ1-1; 8 bases agree with TRBD1. The germline gives CDR1 SGHAT, CDR2 FQNNGV. The CDR3 has 15 residues. V dropped 5 bases and J dropped 1; count of bases not matched to a gene: 6. The CDR3 sequence: CASSARTGWNTEAFF. DNA of the CDR3: TGTGCCAGCAGCGCCCGGACAGGGTGGAACACTGAAGCTTTCTTT.

The rearrangement joins TRBV10-3 to TRBJ2-7; weak D call: TRBD2 (5 bases). The germline gives CDR1 ENHRY, CDR2 SYGVKD. V was trimmed by 8 bases and J by 1 base, leaving 12 bases between them. The CDR3 sequence is 13 residues long. In DNA, the CDR3 is TGTGCCATCGCCAAAGAGGGATCCTACGAGCAGTACTTC. Its protein is CAIAKEGSYEQYF.

The rearrangement uses TRBV19 and TRBJ2-7; 13 nucleotides line up with TRBD2. Germline V gene lookup returns CDR1 LNHDA and CDR2 SQIVND (reference sequence). The junction had 7 bases not matched to a gene; V was cut back by 5 bases and J by 6 bases. The CDR3 spans 15 residues. The CDR3 DNA reads TGTGCCAGTAGTTCAGGACTAGCGGGAGTAAGCGAGCAGTACTTC. It encodes CASSSGLAGVSEQYF.

The CDR3 spells CASSFRQRNTGELFF. The CDR3 nucleotides are TGTGCCAGCAGCTTCCGCCAGCGGAACACCGGGGAGCTGTTTTTT. V usage is TRBV11-2 and J usage is TRBJ2-2; the D is unclear. This CDR3 is built from 15 residues. With 3 bases removed from V and 1 base from J, the gap between germline ends came to 9 bases. CDR1 is SGHAT, CDR2 FQNNGV, per germline.

This clone turned up a few times. V and J are TRBV25-1 and TRBJ1-3; no definite D call. V was clipped by 0 bases and J by 0 bases, with 6 bases between them. The CDR3 is 15 residues long. Germline CDR1 reads MGHDK; CDR2 reads SYGVNS. CDR3 residues: CASSEYLHSGNTIYF. As DNA, the CDR3 is TGTGCCAGCAGTGAATACCTTCACTCTGGAAACACCATATATTTT. Filled out from reference TRBV25-1 and TRBJ1-3, the complete variable domain reads EADIYQTPRYLVIGTGKKITLECSQTMGHDKMYWYQQDPGMELHLIHYSYGVNSTEKGDLSSESTVSRIRTEHFPLTLESARPSHTSQYLCASSEYLHSGNTIYFGEGSWLTVV.

This rearrangement joins TRBV10-3 to TRBJ1-5; TRBD1 matches at 7 bases. After removal of 6 bases from V and 5 bases from J, the junction contained 7 bases not matched to a gene. This CDR3 contains 14 residues. Germline lookup yields CDR1 ENHRY and CDR2 SYGVKD. The CDR3 nucleotides are TGTGCCATCAGAGCGGACAGGTTGGATCAGCCCCAGCATTTT. Its protein product is CAIRADRLDQPQHF.

The chain links TRBV9 to TRBJ2-2; D ambiguous. This CDR3 spans 15 amino acids. Germline-derived CDR1 and CDR2 are SGDLS and YYNGEE. Trimming took off 4 bases at V and 0 bases at J, with 10 bases between the two ends. The CDR3 spells CASSLRSANTGELFF. The CDR3 region has the DNA TGTGCCAGCAGCCTTAGGAGCGCGAACACCGGGGAGCTGTTTTTT.

This rearrangement joins TRBV3-1 (or the pseudogene TRBV3-2) to TRBJ2-5, with 7 bases identical to TRBD2. The CDR3 runs 13 residues. Trimming at V came to 3 bases and at J to 5 bases, leaving 3 bases not matched to a gene. The V gene's germline CDR1 is LGHDT and CDR2 YNNKEL (reference sequence). CDR3 nucleotide sequence: TGTGCCAGCAGCCACCCCGGGGGGGAGACCCAGTACTTC. This codes for CASSHPGGETQYF.

Only one count was recorded for this clone. This chain joins TRBV7-9 and TRBJ2-5, with no clear D. Looked up from germline, CDR1 is SEHNR and CDR2 is FQNEAQ (reference sequence). This CDR3 is 11 amino acids long. Trimming removed 5 bases at V and 3 bases at J, with 4 bases between. This CDR3 reads CASSPKETQYF. As DNA, the CDR3 is TGTGCCAGCAGCCCGAAAGAGACCCAGTACTTC.